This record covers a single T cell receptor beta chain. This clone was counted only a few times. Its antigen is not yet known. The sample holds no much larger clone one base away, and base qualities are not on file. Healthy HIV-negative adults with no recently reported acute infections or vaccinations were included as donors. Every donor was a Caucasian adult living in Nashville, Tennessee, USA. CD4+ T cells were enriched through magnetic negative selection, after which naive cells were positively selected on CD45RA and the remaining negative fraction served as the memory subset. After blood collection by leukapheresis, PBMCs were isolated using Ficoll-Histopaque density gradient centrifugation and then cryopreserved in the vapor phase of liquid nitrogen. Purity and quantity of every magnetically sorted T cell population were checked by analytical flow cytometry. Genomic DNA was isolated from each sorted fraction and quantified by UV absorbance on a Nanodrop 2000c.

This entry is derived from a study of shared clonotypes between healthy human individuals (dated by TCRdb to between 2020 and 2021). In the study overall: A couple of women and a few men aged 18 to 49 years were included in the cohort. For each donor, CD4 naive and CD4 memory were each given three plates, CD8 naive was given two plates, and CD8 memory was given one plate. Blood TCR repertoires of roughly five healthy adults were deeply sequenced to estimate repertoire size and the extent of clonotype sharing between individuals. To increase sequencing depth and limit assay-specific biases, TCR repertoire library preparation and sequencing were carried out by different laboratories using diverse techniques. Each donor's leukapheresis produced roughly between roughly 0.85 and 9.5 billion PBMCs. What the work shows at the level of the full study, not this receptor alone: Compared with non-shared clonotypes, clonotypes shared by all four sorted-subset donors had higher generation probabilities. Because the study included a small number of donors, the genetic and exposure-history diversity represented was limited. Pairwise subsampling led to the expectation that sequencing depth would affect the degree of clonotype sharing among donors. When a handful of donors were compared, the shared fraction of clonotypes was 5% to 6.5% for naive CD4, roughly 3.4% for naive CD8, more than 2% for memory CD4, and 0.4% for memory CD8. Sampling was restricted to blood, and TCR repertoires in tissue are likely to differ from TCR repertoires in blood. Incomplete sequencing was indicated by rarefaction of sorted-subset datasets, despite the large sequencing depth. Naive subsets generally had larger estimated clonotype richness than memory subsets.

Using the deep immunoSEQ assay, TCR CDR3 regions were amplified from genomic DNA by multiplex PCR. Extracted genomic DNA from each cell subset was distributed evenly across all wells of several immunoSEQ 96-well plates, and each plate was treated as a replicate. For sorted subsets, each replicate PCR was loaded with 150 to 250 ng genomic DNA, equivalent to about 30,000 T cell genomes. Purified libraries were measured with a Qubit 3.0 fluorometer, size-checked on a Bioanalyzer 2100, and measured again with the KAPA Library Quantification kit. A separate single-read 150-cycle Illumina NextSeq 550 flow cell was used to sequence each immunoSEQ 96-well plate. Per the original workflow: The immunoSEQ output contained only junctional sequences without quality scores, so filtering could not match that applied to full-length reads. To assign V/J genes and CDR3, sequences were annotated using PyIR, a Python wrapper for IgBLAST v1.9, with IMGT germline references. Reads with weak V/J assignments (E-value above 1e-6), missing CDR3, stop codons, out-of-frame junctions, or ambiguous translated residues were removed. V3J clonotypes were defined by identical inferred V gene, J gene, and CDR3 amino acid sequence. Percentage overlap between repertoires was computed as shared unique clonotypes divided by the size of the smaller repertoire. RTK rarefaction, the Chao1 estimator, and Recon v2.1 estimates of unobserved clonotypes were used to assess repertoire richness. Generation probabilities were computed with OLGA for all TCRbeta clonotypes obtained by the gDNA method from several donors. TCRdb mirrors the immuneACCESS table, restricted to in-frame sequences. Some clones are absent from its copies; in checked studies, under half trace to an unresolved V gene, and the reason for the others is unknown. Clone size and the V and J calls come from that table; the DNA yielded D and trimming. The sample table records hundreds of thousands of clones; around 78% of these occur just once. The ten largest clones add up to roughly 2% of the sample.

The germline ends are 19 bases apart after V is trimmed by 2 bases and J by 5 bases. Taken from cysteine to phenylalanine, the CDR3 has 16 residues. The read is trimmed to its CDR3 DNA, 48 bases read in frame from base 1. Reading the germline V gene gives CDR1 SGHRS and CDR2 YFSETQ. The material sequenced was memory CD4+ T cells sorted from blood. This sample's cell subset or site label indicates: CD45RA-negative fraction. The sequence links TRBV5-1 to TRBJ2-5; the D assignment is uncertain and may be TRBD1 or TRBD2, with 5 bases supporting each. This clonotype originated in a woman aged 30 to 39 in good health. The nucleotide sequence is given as TGCGCCAGCAGCTTCTACCGGGACCTATGGCGCGAGACCCAGTACTTC. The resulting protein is CASSFYRDLWRETQYF. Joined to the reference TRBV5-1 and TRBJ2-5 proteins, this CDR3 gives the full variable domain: KAGVTQTPRYLIKTRGQQVTLSCSPISGHRSVSWYQQTPGQGLQFLFEYFSETQRNKGNFPGRFSGRQFSNSRSEMNVSTLELGDSALYLCASSFYRDLWRETQYFGPGTRLLVL.